The source of this T cell receptor (beta chain) is a study of shared clonotypes between healthy human individuals. V was shortened by 4 bases and J by 1 base, with 11 bases between the two germline ends. Germline CDR1 GTSNPN, CDR2 SVGIG (reference sequence). This CDR3 comprises 14 residues. Deep-level settings were used for running the assay. In replicate PCRs of sorted subsets, roughly 200 ng DNA, approximately 32,000 T cell genomes, was used. Libraries were prepared by immunoSEQ multiplex PCR; TCRdb keeps only in-frame clonotypes and omits some of them. This sample has approximately 500,000 clones, with about 95% found just once. Negatively enriched CD4+ T cells were divided by CD45RA into naive and memory.

The TCR comes from a woman younger than 45 in good health. The chain carries TRBV30 and TRBJ2-4; D perhaps matches TRBD1 (5 bases). Sequencing input: naive CD4+ T cells sorted from blood. The subset denotes: CD45RA+ positively selected. CDR3 region: CAWNQGAAKNIQYF. The DNA for the CDR3 is TGTGCCTGGAACCAGGGTGCGGCCAAAAACATTCAGTACTTC.